These T cell receptor beta chains were read from a single sample in a study of chronic HIV infection and antiretroviral therapy. MiXCR, run by TCRdb on the 5' RACE reads, gives a single entry per CDR3 protein. Altogether about 38,000 distinct CDR3 sequences are present, 7% to 10% being singletons, with the ten largest covering around 2.9%. Sequencing was performed on peripheral blood. The receptors stem from an adult who had HIV and had not received antiretroviral therapy, or was an uninfected healthy control (not recorded which). Each CDR3 is given with its conserved first and last residue. A D gene is named only where the DNA matches it firmly. Size is omitted from some rows. Given values are once, few, many or a class for expanded clones.

TRBV28	many	TRBD1	TRBJ2-1	TGTGCCAGCACCGGGACAGTCTACAATGAGCAGTTCTTC	CASTGTVYNEQFF
TRBV5-1	few	TRBD1	TRBJ2-1	TGCGCCAGCAGCTTGGTTCAGGGGGTCTACAATGAGCAGTTCTTC	CASSLVQGVYNEQFF
TRBV7-8	few	.	TRBJ1-2	TGTGCCAGCAGCTTAGCTAACGTCCTTCGGACCTATGGCTACACCTTC	CASSLANVLRTYGYTF
TRBV29-1	.	.	TRBJ2-1	TGCAGCGGAGACAGGGGCGGGAGGAATGAGCAGTTCTTC	CSGDRGGRNEQFF
TRBV4-1	few	.	TRBJ2-2	TGCGCCAGCAGCCAGGGTCACGGGGGAGTCACCGGGGAGCTGTTTTTT	CASSQGHGGVTGELFF
TRBV5-1	many	TRBD1	TRBJ2-5	TGCGCCAGCAGCGCGGGACAGGGGCAAGAGACCCAGTACTTC	CASSAGQGQETQYF
TRBV28	many	TRBD2	TRBJ2-1	TGTGCCAGCAGTGGGACTAGCGGGAGTAGAGATGAGCAGTTCTTC	CASSGTSGSRDEQFF
TRBV3-1	.	.	TRBJ1-1	TGTGCCAGCAGCCAAGCAGTAAACACTGAAGCTTTCTTT	CASSQAVNTEAFF
TRBV28	many	TRBD1	TRBJ1-4	TGTGCCACCCGGCCGGGACAGGCTAATGAAAAACTGTTTTTT	CATRPGQANEKLFF
TRBV20-1	many	TRBD2	TRBJ2-1	TGCAGTGCTAGAATTGAGGGACTAGCGGGGTTCTCCTACAATGAGCAGTTCTTC	CSARIEGLAGFSYNEQFF
TRBV6-5	.	TRBD1	TRBJ1-2	TGTGCCAGCAGCCCCGACAGGGACTATGGCTACAACTTC	CASSPDRDYGYNF
TRBV6-6	many	.	TRBJ1-3	TGTGCCAGCAGTTACACCTCTGTCGGAAACACCATATATTTT	CASSYTSVGNTIYF
TRBV3-1	.	.	TRBJ1-1	TGTGCCAGCAGGCCAACAGGGAACACTGAAGCTTTCTTT	CASRPTGNTEAFF
TRBV4-2	many	TRBD1	TRBJ2-5	TGTGCCAGCAGCCCCCGGGACAGGGCTTTGGAGACCCAGTACTTC	CASSPRDRALETQYF
TRBV4-3	.	.	TRBJ2-3	TGCGCCAGCAGCCAAGATGGAGGTCGAACCGGAGAATTCACAGATACGCAGTATTTT	CASSQDGGRTGEFTDTQYF
TRBV15	.	.	TRBJ2-5	TGTGCCACCAGCAGAGACGGGCTCGTCCAAGAGACCCAGTACTTC	CATSRDGLVQETQYF
TRBV2	many	.	TRBJ2-2	TGTGCCAGCTGTGACGGAAACACCGGGGAGCTGTTTTTT	CASCDGNTGELFF
TRBV18	many	TRBD2	TRBJ2-1	TGTGCCAGCTCCCCGGGGCTAGCGGTGGATGAGCAGTTCTTC	CASSPGLAVDEQFF
TRBV4-1	few	.	TRBJ2-2	TGCGCCAGCAGCCAAGATCCGACCGGGGAGCTGTTTTTT	CASSQDPTGELFF
TRBV3-1	many	TRBD1	TRBJ1-5	TGTGCCAGCAGCCGATCGACAGGGAGACCCAATCAGCCCCAGCATTTT	CASSRSTGRPNQPQHF
TRBV6-2/TRBV6-3	.	.	TRBJ1-1	TGTGCCAGCAGTCGACCCACAGCGGGGGAAGCTTTCTTT	CASSRPTAGEAFF
TRBV27	.	.	TRBJ1-5	TGTGCCAGCAAACTTGCGGGGGGAAGGGCCCAGCATTTT	CASKLAGGRAQHF
TRBV6-5	many	TRBD2	TRBJ2-1	TGTGCCAGCAGGTTGGGGCCTAGCGGGTACAATGAGCAGTTCTTC	CASRLGPSGYNEQFF
TRBV20-1	.	TRBD2	TRBJ2-1	TGCAGTGCTAGTACTAGCGGGAGTATTAATGAGCAGTTCTTC	CSASTSGSINEQFF
TRBV7-9	.	.	TRBJ1-4	TGTGCCAGCAGCACCAGGCCATGGGTCGCAACTAATGAAAAACTGTTTTTT	CASSTRPWVATNEKLFF
TRBV2	many	TRBD2	TRBJ2-3	TGTGCCAGCAGGGTCCTGGCGGGAGCTGCAGATACGCAGTATTTT	CASRVLAGAADTQYF
TRBV29-1	many	.	TRBJ2-1	TGCAGCGTCCTAACGCGGGACCCCTACAATGAGCAGTTCTTC	CSVLTRDPYNEQFF
TRBV2	many	TRBD1	TRBJ2-5	TGTGCCAGCAGTCCTCGACAGGGTGGAGAGACCCAGTACTTC	CASSPRQGGETQYF
TRBV10-1	few	.	TRBJ2-4	TGCGCCAGCAGTGACAGGGGATTAAAAAACATTCAGTACTTC	CASSDRGLKNIQYF
TRBV28	many	.	TRBJ1-2	TGTGCCAGCAGTTTATTCTCGCACGGCTACACCTTC	CASSLFSHGYTF
TRBV29-1	many	TRBD1	TRBJ1-2	TGCAGCGTTGAAGATCGGACAGGGTATGGCTACACCTTC	CSVEDRTGYGYTF
TRBV29-1	few	TRBD1	TRBJ1-1	TGCAGCGTTTACGACAGGGGAGGCACTGAAGCTTTCTTT	CSVYDRGGTEAFF
TRBV3-1	many	.	TRBJ1-1	TGTGCCAGCAGCCAAGATGCCAAGGGGAGAAGGACTGAAGCTTTCTTT	CASSQDAKGRRTEAFF
TRBV28	many	.	TRBJ2-1	TGTGCCAGCAGTGCCAGGATGACTAGATACAATGAGCAGTTCTTC	CASSARMTRYNEQFF
TRBV28	.	.	TRBJ1-1	TGTGCCAGCAGTCCCACTCAGGGGCCGAACACTGAAGCTTTCTTT	CASSPTQGPNTEAFF
TRBV6-5	few	.	TRBJ1-1	TGTGCCAGCAGTTACTCTTCAACAGGGAGGACTGAAGCTTTCTTT	CASSYSSTGRTEAFF
TRBV3-1	many	.	TRBJ2-1	TGTGCCAGCAGCCAAACTGTTTCGGGATACAATGAGCAGTTCTTC	CASSQTVSGYNEQFF
TRBV29-1	many	.	TRBJ1-2	TGCAGCGCAAGCCGGGACGGCTACACCTTC	CSASRDGYTF
TRBV5-1	.	.	TRBJ2-2	TGCGCCAGCAGCCTCACGGAGAACACCGGGGAGCTGTTTTTT	CASSLTENTGELFF
TRBV28	few	.	TRBJ2-2	TGTGCCAGCAGCGCCGCCGGGTTAAACACCGGGGAGCTGTTTTTT	CASSAAGLNTGELFF
TRBV27	many	TRBD2	TRBJ2-1	TGTGCCAGCAGTGAAGGGACTAGCGGTTACAATGAGCAGTTCTTC	CASSEGTSGYNEQFF
TRBV2	few	.	TRBJ1-5	TGTGCCAGCAGTCAAGAGGGGGGTCGGCAGCCCCAGCATTTT	CASSQEGGRQPQHF
TRBV29-1	.	.	TRBJ1-1	TGCAGCGTCAGGACATCGAACACTGAAACTTTCTTT	CSVRTSNTETFF
TRBV28	many	TRBD2	TRBJ2-7	TGTGCCAGCAGTTTGGGAGGGCGACCGTACGAGCAGTACTTC	CASSLGGRPYEQYF
TRBV28	few	TRBD1	TRBJ2-5	TGTGCCAGCACCCGCCGGGGGACAGGTGCTGGGGAGACCCAGTACTTC	CASTRRGTGAGETQYF
TRBV5-1	.	.	TRBJ1-5	TGCGCCAGCAGCTTGGACAGCTCGAGCAATCAGCCCCAGCATTTT	CASSLDSSSNQPQHF
TRBV10-3	many	.	TRBJ2-1	TGTGCCATCAGTGTCTCCGGGAGCAACAATGAGCAGTTCTTC	CAISVSGSNNEQFF
TRBV6-4	many	TRBD2	TRBJ2-3	TGTGCCAGCAGGTGGGGGGGTAGCACAGATACGCAGTATTTT	CASRWGGSTDTQYF
TRBV7-3	few	TRBD1	TRBJ2-7	TGTGCCAGCAGCGAAGGCACAGGGGACGAGCAGTACTTC	CASSEGTGDEQYF
TRBV9	many	.	TRBJ2-3	TGTGCCAGCAGCGTAGCAGTTGCGACAGATACGCAGTATTTT	CASSVAVATDTQYF
TRBV2	few	.	TRBJ2-6	TGTGCCAGCAGGGTTGAGGGGCTCCTCTCTGGGGCCAACGTCCTGACTTTC	CASRVEGLLSGANVLTF
TRBV29-1	many	.	TRBJ2-7	TGCAGCGTTGATCAGGGGGAGGAGGCGCAGTACTTC	CSVDQGEEAQYF
TRBV12-5	.	.	TRBJ1-3	TGTGCTAGTGGGTCGGACAGCGGAAACACCATATATTTT	CASGSDSGNTIYF
TRBV28	few	.	TRBJ1-1	TGTGCCAGCAGCCCCGCAGTAATCGCTGAAGCTTTCTTT	CASSPAVIAEAFF
TRBV7-8	.	.	TRBJ1-5	TGTGCCAGCAGCATAACAGGGTTAGGCAATCAGCCCCAGCATTTT	CASSITGLGNQPQHF
TRBV29-1	.	.	TRBJ1-1	TGCAGCGTTGTAGAGGGGCAGGACACTGAAGCTTTCTTT	CSVVEGQDTEAFF
TRBV29-1	few	.	TRBJ2-5	TGCAGCGTTGAAGAGGACACAGGAGAGACCCAGTACTTC	CSVEEDTGETQYF
TRBV28	.	.	TRBJ2-3	TGTGCCACCAGGCAGGGTATATTGACAGATACGCAGTATTTT	CATRQGILTDTQYF
TRBV10-3	many	TRBD1	TRBJ2-3	TGTGCCATCAGTCGGGACAGCTCCACAGATACGCAGTATTTT	CAISRDSSTDTQYF